These 23 T cell receptor beta chains were sequenced from one sample in a study of T cells of healthy individuals. One entry per CDR3 protein, called by TCRdb with MiXCR from the 5' RACE reads. The sample consists of 60,000 to 80,000 distinct CDR3 sequences, roughly 15% of them appearing once. These receptors came from a human donor in good health.

This clonotype was seen only a few times. V is TRBV23-1 and J is TRBJ2-5; D might be TRBD1 or TRBD2, each matching 5 bases. TRBV23-1 is an ORF, and what it does is uncertain. This CDR3 spans 15 amino acids. Trimming shortened V by 3 bases and J by 4 bases, and 15 bases separated the two germline ends. CDR3 nucleotide sequence: TGCGCCAGCAGTCAGTTAACAGGACTTGGAGAGACCCAGTACTTC. It encodes CASSQLTGLGETQYF.

The table lists this clonotype with many counts. V gene TRBV7-8 combines with J gene TRBJ2-1, with unresolved D. The CDR3 has 15 residues. V shed 3 bases and J shed 0 bases, with 9 bases lying between them. Germline V gene lookup returns CDR1 SGHVS and CDR2 FQNEAQ. The CDR3 loop is CASSFISLSYNEQFF. CDR3 DNA: TGTGCCAGCAGCTTCATTAGCCTCTCCTACAATGAGCAGTTCTTC.

This clonotype was counted many times. The V and J genes are TRBV29-1 and TRBJ2-7; a possible D gene is TRBD2 (5 bases). Germline loops: CDR1 SQVTM, CDR2 ANQGSEA. The CDR3 totals 12 residues. With 4 bases removed from V and 2 bases from J, the gap between germline ends came to 9 bases. The CDR3 region is CSVGTGTYEQYF. In DNA form, the CDR3 reads TGCAGCGTTGGGACGGGAACCTACGAGCAGTACTTC.

This clonotype was detected ten times or more. The chain links TRBV29-1 to TRBJ2-1; D may match TRBD1 or TRBD2 (5 bases each). The CDR3 runs to 14 residues. Trimming shortened V by 8 bases and J by 8 bases, and 22 bases separated the two germline ends. Germline V gene lookup returns CDR1 SQVTM and CDR2 ANQGSEA. The CDR3 loop reads CSTPGATLGDEQFF. The CDR3, as DNA: TGCAGCACCCCCGGGGCTACTCTAGGCGATGAGCAGTTCTTC.

There are many counts of this clonotype. This chain connects TRBV29-1 to TRBJ1-2; D is unresolved. Germline CDR1 is SQVTM and CDR2 is ANQGSEA. The CDR3 totals 15 residues. The V and J ends lost 1 base and 0 bases respectively, with 12 bases between them. CDR3 sequence: CSVEGASRANYGYTF. The CDR3 DNA is TGCAGCGTTGAAGGGGCCAGCCGAGCTAACTATGGCTACACCTTC. The whole variable domain, filled in from reference TRBV29-1 and TRBJ1-2, reads SAVISQKPSRDICQRGTSLTIQCQVDSQVTMMFWYRQQPGQSLTLIATANQGSEATYESGFVIDKFPISRPNLTFSTLTVSNMSPEDSSIYLCSVEGASRANYGYTFGSGTRLTVV.

The chain joins TRBV24-1 to TRBJ1-2; possibly TRBD1 for D (5 bases). Germline V gene data show CDR1 as KGHDR and CDR2 as SFDVKD. The length of the CDR3 is 15 residues. The V and J ends lost 4 bases and 5 bases respectively, with 16 bases between them. The CDR3 sequence is CATSDRGLYGYGYTF. Here the CDR3 DNA reads TGTGCCACCAGTGACCGGGGACTCTACGGGTATGGCTACACCTTC.

The chain has TRBV28 and TRBJ1-5; the D is unclear. The CDR3 contains 16 residues. Trimming stripped 6 bases from V and 0 bases from J, with 15 bases between. The germline V gene has CDR1 MDHEN and CDR2 SYDVKM. This CDR3 reads CASSARTPYSNQPQHF. CDR3 nucleotide sequence: TGTGCCAGCAGCGCCCGAACACCCTATAGCAATCAGCCCCAGCATTTT.

This chain links TRBV7-2 with TRBJ2-1; D is unclear. Germline loops: CDR1 SGHTA, CDR2 FQGNSA. Trimming removed 7 bases at V and 0 bases at J, with 7 bases between. The CDR3 runs 13 residues. CDR3 nucleotide sequence: TGTGCCAGCACCCAATACTCCTACAATGAGCAGTTCTTC. Translation gives CASTQYSYNEQFF.

At least ten counts were recorded for this clonotype. This chain links TRBV11-1 with TRBJ2-1; tentative D call: TRBD1 (5 bases). Looked up from germline, CDR1 is SGHAT and CDR2 is FQDESV (reference sequence). V lost 2 bases, J lost 10 bases, and 9 bases lay in between. This CDR3 comprises 12 residues. CDR3 in amino acids: CASSLQGWEQFF. The CDR3 DNA is TGTGCCAGCAGCTTACAGGGCTGGGAGCAGTTCTTC.

This clonotype showed up just a few times. V is TRBV28 and J is TRBJ2-3; possible D gene TRBD2, 5 bases. Between the trimmed V and J ends, which lost 6 bases and 8 bases, there was a span of 12 bases. The CDR3 runs to 12 residues. Germline V gene data show CDR1 as MDHEN and CDR2 as SYDVKM. The CDR3 spells CASRDSVATQYF. The CDR3 bases are TGTGCCAGCAGAGATAGCGTGGCTACGCAGTATTTT.

This clonotype appeared many times. The V gene is TRBV5-1, the J gene TRBJ1-1; no reliable D call. The CDR3 extends over 16 amino acids. V gave up 2 bases and J gave up 0 bases, with 14 bases separating them. Germline V gene data show CDR1 as SGHRS and CDR2 as YFSETQ. Here the CDR3 DNA reads TGCGCCAGCAGCTTCACTCAGCAAATCATGAACACTGAAGCTTTCTTT. The encoded protein is CASSFTQQIMNTEAFF.

Of note for this clonotype: Being one base from a much bigger clone, this may be a read error. The CDR3 DNA follows: TGCAGTGCTCCTCGGGACTTCAAAGAGACCCAGTACTTC. It codes for CSAPRDFKETQYF. The genes are TRBV20-1 and TRBJ2-5, with D possibly TRBD2 on 6 matching bases. CDR1 is DFQATT and CDR2 is SNEGSKA in the germline V gene (reference sequence). Trimming took off 5 bases at V and 3 bases at J, with 13 bases between the two ends. CDR3 length equals 13 residues.

The rearrangement uses TRBV12-3 or TRBV12-4 and TRBJ2-1; TRBD2 matches at 12 bases. The CDR3 spans 15 residues. V shed 4 bases and J 2 bases; nucleotides not matched to a gene: 0. The CDR3 bases are TGTGCCAGCAGTTGGACTAGCGGGGCCTACAATGAGCAGTTCTTC. Residues: CASSWTSGAYNEQFF.

J is TRBJ2-5 and V is TRBV4-1, with D tentatively TRBD1 (7 bases). Trimming left V 4 bases short and J 4 bases short, with 19 bases between. Germline CDR1 is MGHRA and CDR2 is YSYEKL. This CDR3 comprises 16 residues. The CDR3 is CASSRMASGGGETQYF. CDR3 DNA: TGCGCCAGCAGCCGTATGGCCTCAGGGGGAGGAGAGACCCAGTACTTC.

In its sample, this clonotype was seen a few times. This sequence joins TRBV28 and TRBJ2-2, with 7 bases that match TRBD1. This CDR3 is 15 amino acids long. The germline V gene has CDR1 MDHEN and CDR2 SYDVKM. The junction had 8 bases not matched to a gene; V was cut back by 3 bases and J by 7 bases. CDR3 in amino acids: CASSLSEGAVGELFF. CDR3 nucleotides: TGTGCCAGCAGTTTGAGTGAGGGGGCTGTCGGGGAGCTGTTTTTT.

This clonotype appeared many times. The rearrangement links TRBV6-5 to TRBJ2-1, with a possible D match to TRBD2 (5 bases). Between the trimmed V and J ends, which lost 4 bases and 5 bases, there was a span of 27 bases. This CDR3 spans 19 amino acids. The germline V gene has CDR1 MNHEY and CDR2 SVGAGI. For the CDR3, the DNA is TGTGCCAGCAGTTCCATTAGGCGAAGACTGGAGGTGAGAAACAATGAGCAGTTCTTC. Translation: CASSSIRRRLEVRNNEQFF.

The table lists this clonotype with many counts. V usage is TRBV20-1 and J usage is TRBJ2-1; D ambiguous. Trimming pared 8 bases from V and 7 bases from J, leaving 18 bases between. This CDR3 is 13 amino acids long. CDR1 is DFQATT, CDR2 SNEGSKA, per germline (reference sequence). CDR3 nucleotide sequence: TGCAGTACCCCGACAACTCAGAGGAATGAGCAGTTCTTC. Amino acid sequence: CSTPTTQRNEQFF.

This clonotype was observed a handful of times. The DNA of the CDR3 is TGTGCCAGCAGTCCTAGGACCGAGCAGTACTTC. Translating gives CASSPRTEQYF. This chain connects TRBV6-2 or TRBV6-3 to TRBJ2-7; D remains ambiguous. The V gene lost 5 bases and the J gene lost 6 bases, with 8 bases spanning the gap. The CDR3 runs 11 residues. The germline CDR1 and CDR2 sequences are MNHEY and SVGEGT.

This clonotype occurred many times. The junction differs from germline at one of its ends, possibly a read error. This chain links TRBV27 with TRBJ2-3; D is ambiguous. Looked up from germline, CDR1 is MNHEY and CDR2 is SMNVEV (reference sequence). CDR3 length: 14 residues. The CDR3: CASTLASSTDTQYF. CDR3 nucleotides: TGTGCCAGCACTTTAGCATCTAGCACAGATACGCAGTATTTT.

This clonotype was counted many times. The genes are TRBV4-2 and TRBJ2-1, with 10 bases lining up with TRBD2. J lost 0 bases, V lost 1 base, and 9 bases had no gene match. The CDR3 totals 19 residues. CDR1 and CDR2 (germline): LGHNA, YNFKEQ. The chain's CDR3 is CASSQGIAGGSSSYNEQFF. Written as DNA, the CDR3 is TGTGCCAGCAGCCAAGGGATAGCGGGAGGCTCCAGCTCCTACAATGAGCAGTTCTTC.

Ten or more counts support this clonotype. The chain combines TRBV24-1 with TRBJ2-5, with a tentative D call TRBD1 (8 bases). The V gene lost 4 bases and the J gene lost 5 bases, with 16 bases spanning the gap. Germline V gene lookup returns CDR1 KGHDR and CDR2 SFDVKD. The CDR3 contains 15 residues. Written as DNA, the CDR3 is TGTGCCACCAGTGAACCCGGACAGGGAGGGGAGACCCAGTACTTC. This codes for CATSEPGQGGETQYF.

The gene calls are TRBV7-9 and TRBJ1-6; D ambiguous. Trimming cost V 4 bases and J 4 bases, with 20 bases left between them. This CDR3 comprises 18 residues. Germline V gives CDR1 SEHNR, CDR2 FQNEAQ (reference sequence). The CDR3 nucleotides read TGTGCCAGCAGCTCCCAGAGCGGACCAGGAGTATATAATTCACCCCTCCACTTT. Its protein product is CASSSQSGPGVYNSPLHF. The variable domain in full, with the rest retrieved from reference TRBV7-9 and TRBJ1-6, is DTGVSQNPRHKITKRGQNVTFRCDPISEHNRLYWYRQTLGQGPEFLTYFQNEAQLEKSRLLSDRFSAERPKGSFSTLEIQRTEQGDSAMYLCASSSQSGPGVYNSPLHFGNGTRLTVT.

There are a few counts of this clonotype. The chain joins TRBV4-1 to TRBJ1-5; TRBD1 agrees at 10 bases. This CDR3 contains 14 residues. Per the germline V gene, CDR1 is MGHRA and CDR2 is YSYEKL. J gave up 7 bases and V 6 bases, and 6 bases lay outside the gene matches. This chain's CDR3 is CASRDRGRGQPQHF. DNA of the CDR3: TGCGCCAGCAGAGACAGGGGGCGAGGACAGCCCCAGCATTTT.